This T cell receptor (beta chain) was sequenced during a study of blood T cell repertoires in COVID-19. Background on the study: Samples came from the United States, Italy and Spain, spanning acute and convalescent COVID-19.

Profiling relied on immunoSEQ multiplex PCR, and the TCRdb table lists in-frame clones only, not all of them. The sample records roughly 700,000 clones, around 89% being singletons. Germline V gene sequence: CDR1 SGHAT, CDR2 FQNNGV. V dropped 2 bases and J dropped 2 bases, with 10 bases sitting between them. This CDR3 spans 15 amino acids. Sequencing used peripheral blood. This chain uses TRBV11-2 with TRBJ1-3; D possibly corresponds to TRBD1 (5 bases). This TCR was sampled from a woman aged 18-30 years with acute or convalescent COVID-19. The CDR3 bases are TGTGCCAGCAGCTTACAGGGTAACACTGGAAACACCATATATTTT. Translation gives CASSLQGNTGNTIYF.